This TCR beta chain was profiled in a study of blood T cell repertoires in COVID-19. Turning to the study itself: Sites in the United States, Italy and Spain provided acute and convalescent COVID-19 samples.

Clones were sequenced by immunoSEQ multiplex PCR, and TCRdb holds only the in-frame ones, with some missing. Among fewer than 250,000 clones listed, approximately 85% were seen once. Germline CDR1 reads SSHAT; CDR2 reads FNYEAQ (reference sequence). Deletions cut 5 bases from V and 5 bases from J, with 9 bases between. The CDR3 is made up of 12 amino acids. This clone has just one count. The receptor was derived from a woman aged 45-59 years with acute COVID-19. Material for sequencing was PBMCs or T cells enriched from blood (not recorded which). The chain combines TRBV7-7 with TRBJ2-5; D uncertain. CDR3 protein: CASSQLGETQYF. The CDR3, as DNA: TGTGCCAGCAGCCAACTCGGGGAGACCCAGTACTTC.